The 8 T cell receptor beta chains below come from one sample, sequenced in a study of cytomegalovirus exposure and HLA in healthy donors. It was with 60 Vbeta and 13 Jbeta primers that the PCR ran. Clones were read by immunoSEQ multiplex PCR, and TCRdb kept only the in-frame ones, dropping some. Here the sample spans about 210,000 clones, around 76% being singletons. The material sequenced was PBMCs. The receptors were sampled from a man aged 35-49 years in good health and CMV-seropositive.

This chain links TRBV5-6 with TRBJ1-2; 9 bases map to TRBD1. Germline loops: CDR1 SGHDT, CDR2 YYEEEE. With 3 bases clipped from V and 4 bases from J, the junction kept 4 bases outside the gene matches. CDR3 length: 14 amino acids. In nucleotides, the CDR3 is TGTGCCAGCAGCTGGCCGGGACAGGGCTATGGCTACACCTTC. The encoded protein is CASSWPGQGYGYTF.

This clone was recorded a few times. The V and J genes are TRBV7-3 and TRBJ2-1, with D hard to call. This CDR3 region has 16 residues. CDR1 and CDR2 from the germline V gene are SGHTA and FQGTGA. V was shortened by 0 bases and J by 6 bases, with 15 bases between the two germline ends. The CDR3 sequence is CASSLTFAPGGNEQFF. Written as DNA, the CDR3 is TGTGCCAGCAGCTTAACGTTCGCTCCCGGTGGCAATGAGCAGTTCTTC.

This clone showed up just a few times. The chain employs TRBV6-5 and TRBJ1-1; TRBD1 matches 7 bases. The CDR3 covers 13 residues. V was pared by 7 bases and J by 4 bases, with 6 bases of the junction left unmatched. Per germline, CDR1 MNHEY and CDR2 SVGAGI. The CDR3 loop reads CASNQQGSTEAFF. The CDR3 nucleotides are TGTGCCAGCAACCAACAGGGGTCCACTGAAGCTTTCTTT.

The chain links TRBV30 to TRBJ1-6; D possibly corresponds to TRBD1 (6 bases). Looked up from germline, CDR1 is GTSNPN and CDR2 is SVGIG (reference sequence). Deletions cut 7 bases from V and 8 bases from J, with 12 bases between. This CDR3 comprises 12 residues. The CDR3, as DNA: TGTGCCTTACAGGGCGGAGATTCACCCCTCCACTTT. Translated: CALQGGDSPLHF.

The chain carries TRBV19 and TRBJ1-5; tentatively, D is TRBD1 (5 bases). The CDR3 loop spans 13 amino acids. Germline loops: CDR1 LNHDA, CDR2 SQIVND (reference sequence). Trimming shortened V by 5 bases and J by 12 bases, and 17 bases separated the two germline ends. This chain's CDR3 is CASSGDLKGLQHF. The DNA for the CDR3 is TGTGCCAGTAGTGGGGACTTGAAGGGCCTCCAGCATTTT.

V gene TRBV28 combines with J gene TRBJ2-3, with TRBD2 identical over 8 bases. Germline V lookup: CDR1 MDHEN, CDR2 SYDVKM. V shed 6 bases, J shed 4 bases, and the junction held 21 bases outside the gene matches. This CDR3 has 19 amino acids. In nucleotides, the CDR3 is TGTGCCAGCAGATCGCATAGGCGCTTCGGGAGGGCCGGTGCAGATACGCAGTATTTT. The encoded protein is CASRSHRRFGRAGADTQYF.

The chain combines TRBV19 with TRBJ2-7; TRBD1 matches 8 bases. The junction had 1 base not matched to a gene; V was cut back by 5 bases and J by 1 base. This CDR3 region has 13 residues. CDR1 LNHDA and CDR2 SQIVND come from the germline V gene (reference sequence). In nucleotides, the CDR3 is TGTGCCAGTAGTGGGACAGGATCCTACGAGCAGTACTTC. Translating gives CASSGTGSYEQYF.

The V and J genes are TRBV6-5 and TRBJ2-1; 9 bases map to TRBD2. This CDR3 spans 14 amino acids. The V gene end was trimmed by 4 bases and the J gene end by 8 bases; junction bases not matched to a gene: 6. CDR1 and CDR2 (germline): MNHEY, SVGAGI. CDR3 DNA sequence: TGTGCCAGCAGTTTCAGCGGGAGGAACGATGAGCAGTTCTTC. It specifies CASSFSGRNDEQFF.